This T cell receptor beta chain was recorded in a study of CD8 T cells in Susac syndrome. The CDR3 spans 16 residues. Trimming removed 6 bases from V and 0 bases from J, with 18 bases in between. Germline values: CDR1 SEHNR, CDR2 FQNEAQ (reference sequence). An input of about 0.45 to 1 ug of RNA was subjected to reverse transcription using random hexamers. TCRdb passed the immunoSEQ multiplex PCR reads through MiXCR, listing each CDR3 protein once. Among about 440,000 distinct CDR3 sequences, approximately 85% were seen once, and the ten largest hold approximately 0.12%. This chain joins TRBV7-9 and TRBJ2-7; TRBD2 is a possible D gene (6 bases). This sequence originates from a human donor with multiple sclerosis. The sample comprised CD8+ T cells from PBMCs. The CDR3 coding sequence is TGTGCCAGCAGTCCGTCGGGACTCATTTCCTCCTACGAGCAGTACTTC. Encoded protein: CASSPSGLISSYEQYF.